Reported below is one TCR beta chain. In this sample, this clone turned up once. It has no known antigen specificity. Base-call qualities are not available, and no considerably larger clone is one nucleotide away. The immunoSEQ Assay, a bias-controlled multiplex PCR, was used to amplify TCRbeta CDR3 regions from genomic DNA. The authors processed their data as follows. Within the assay, amplification of reference gene primers was used to estimate how many nucleated cells each sample contained. To quantify the absolute abundance of each unique TCRbeta CDR3 rearrangement, sequence reads were collapsed and filtered. For each sample, productive Simpson clonality was calculated as the square root of Simpson's diversity index across productive rearrangements. In TCRdb, the immuneACCESS table is reduced to in-frame sequences with V and J assigned. These tables do not hold every clone; where another copy was compared, an unresolved V gene accounts for under half, and the others remain unexplained. The D gene and trimming were derived from the DNA, and the V and J assignments and clone size from that table. This sample is represented by 100,000 or so clones; about 88% of them were singletons. In total, the top ten clones hold about 7.7% of the sample.

These data belong to a study of blood T cell repertoires in COVID-19 (dated by TCRdb to the early 2020s). For the wider study: Collaborator samples came from the United States, Italy and Spain and covered acute and convalescent phases of COVID-19. The material from the prospective study consisted of cDNA or gDNA derived from T cells, B-cell-depleted T cells, or PBMCs. Deeply sampled blood TCRbeta repertoires from subjects exposed to, actively infected with, or recovered from COVID-19 were included in the dataset. The repertoires were released in a freely available public database meant as a resource for research on the immune response to SARS-CoV-2. Samples came from the ongoing ImmuneRACE study (first 160 participants) plus 1,254 subjects from 6 global collaborators. The sample metadata nearly always contained a de-identified subject ID, COVID-19 status, age in years and sex. Where available, HLA class I and class II types were taken from metadata supplied by the sample provider and were not determined by assay-based typing.

From the cysteine up to the phenylalanine, the CDR3 has a length of 17 residues. Just CDR3 DNA is preserved here, 51 bases in frame from base 1. The junction shows trimming of 3 bases on V and 0 bases on J, plus 15 bases between the germline ends. Looking up the germline V gene yields CDR1 MGHRA and CDR2 YSYEKL. Collaborating institutions collected whole blood in K2EDTA tubes following their own protocols. For TCRbeta analysis, collaborators shipped samples as frozen whole blood, isolated PBMCs, or DNA extracted from either of those sample types. Study-wide conclusions, independent of this receptor: Clinical and demographic metadata were provided uncurated, with the amount varying by source and participant.

Rearrangement joined TRBV4-1 to TRBJ2-1; too little of a D gene remains to name it. The sequenced sample consisted of peripheral blood. This TCR was sampled from a man between 60 and 75 years old with acute or convalescent COVID-19. CDR3 protein: CASSHLSEATSYNEQFF. The DNA sequence is as follows: TGCGCCAGCAGCCATCTTTCTGAGGCAACCTCCTACAATGAGCAGTTCTTC.